This T cell receptor beta chain was captured by sequencing in a study of blood T cell repertoires in COVID-19. Method: immunoSEQ multiplex PCR; TCRdb's copy keeps in-frame clones and lacks some. Here the sample spans fewer than 300,000 clones, approximately 84% being singletons. This clone occurred a few times. CDR3 length equals 13 residues. Trimming pared 3 bases from V and 9 bases from J, leaving 14 bases between. Per germline, CDR1 SEHNR and CDR2 FQNEAQ (reference sequence). This TCR was sampled from a human donor with COVID-19, enrolled during active disease. The donor label of this sample is uncertain. This chain links TRBV7-9 with TRBJ1-1; weak D call: TRBD1 (6 bases). Specimen: peripheral blood. The CDR3 nucleotides are TGTGCCAGCAGCTTCAGGACAGATACCAAAGCTTTCTTT. Protein sequence: CASSFRTDTKAFF.